The T cell receptor beta chain under discussion was sequenced for a study of breast tumors, draining lymph nodes, adjacent tissues. Broader study findings: Luminal-like breast cancer showed significantly greater tumor-nontumor repertoire similarity than basal-like breast cancer did.

The germline CDR1 and CDR2 sequences are MNHEY and SVGAGI. The CDR3 runs 16 residues. V shed 2 bases and J shed 0 bases, with 13 bases lying between them. Each CDR3 protein is one row after TCRdb ran MiXCR on the multiplex PCR reads. Counted here are around 230,000 distinct CDR3 sequences, 34% occurring once; the ten biggest clones make up 3% to 4%. This clonotype was seen a handful of times. The antigen remains unidentified. Samples came from axillary lymph nodes draining the breast cancer. The receptor comes from a female donor with breast cancer. Some clones in this sample may be carry-over from other donors' samples. The specimen sequenced was axillary lymph node tissue. This chain uses TRBV6-5 with TRBJ1-2, with D perhaps matching TRBD1 (5 bases). The CDR3 sequence is CASSYLRGSPNYGYTF. Here the CDR3 DNA reads TGTGCCAGCAGTTACCTCCGGGGGAGCCCTAACTATGGCTACACCTTC.